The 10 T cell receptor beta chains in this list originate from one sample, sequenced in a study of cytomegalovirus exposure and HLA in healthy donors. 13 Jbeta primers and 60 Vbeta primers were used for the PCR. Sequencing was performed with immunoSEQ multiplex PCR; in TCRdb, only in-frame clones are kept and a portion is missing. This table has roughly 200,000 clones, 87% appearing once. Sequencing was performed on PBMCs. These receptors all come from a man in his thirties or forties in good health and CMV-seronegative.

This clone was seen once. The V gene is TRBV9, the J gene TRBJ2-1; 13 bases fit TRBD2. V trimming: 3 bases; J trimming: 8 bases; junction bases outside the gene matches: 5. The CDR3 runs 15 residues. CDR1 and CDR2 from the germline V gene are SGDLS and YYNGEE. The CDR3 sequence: CASSETSGRADEQFF. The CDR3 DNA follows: TGTGCCAGCAGCGAAACTAGCGGGAGGGCCGATGAGCAGTTCTTC.

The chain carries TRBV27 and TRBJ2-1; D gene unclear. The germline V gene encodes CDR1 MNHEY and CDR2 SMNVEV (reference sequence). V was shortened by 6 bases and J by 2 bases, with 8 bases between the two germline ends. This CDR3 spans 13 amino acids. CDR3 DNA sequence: TGTGCCAGCAGGCTCACTGCCTACAATGAGCAGTTCTTC. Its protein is CASRLTAYNEQFF.

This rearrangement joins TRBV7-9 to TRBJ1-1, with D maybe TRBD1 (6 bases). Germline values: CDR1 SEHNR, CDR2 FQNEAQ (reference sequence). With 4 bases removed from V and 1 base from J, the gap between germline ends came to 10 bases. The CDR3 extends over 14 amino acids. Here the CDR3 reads CASSSPDRNTEAFF. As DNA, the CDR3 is TGTGCCAGCAGCTCCCCGGACAGGAACACTGAAGCTTTCTTT.

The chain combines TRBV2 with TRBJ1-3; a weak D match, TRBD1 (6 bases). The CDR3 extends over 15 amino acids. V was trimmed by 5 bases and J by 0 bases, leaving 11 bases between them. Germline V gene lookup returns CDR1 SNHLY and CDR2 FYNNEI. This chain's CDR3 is CASSSQGISGNTIYF. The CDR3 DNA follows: TGTGCCAGCAGTTCACAGGGAATCTCTGGAAACACCATATATTTT.

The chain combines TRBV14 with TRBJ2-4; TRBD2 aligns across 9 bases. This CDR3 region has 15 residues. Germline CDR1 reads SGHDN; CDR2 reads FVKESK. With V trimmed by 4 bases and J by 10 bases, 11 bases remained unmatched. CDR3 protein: CASSPPGGGDRIQYF. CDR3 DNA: TGTGCCAGCAGCCCCCCGGGCGGGGGGGACAGAATTCAGTACTTC.

CDR3 bases: TGTGCCAGCAGCTTTTATTCCCGGGATACGCAGTATTTT. Its translation: CASSFYSRDTQYF. The V and J genes are TRBV11-2 and TRBJ2-3, with D uncertain. Trimming removed 3 bases at V and 6 bases at J, with 10 bases between. The CDR3 sequence is 13 residues long. Germline loops: CDR1 SGHAT, CDR2 FQNNGV.

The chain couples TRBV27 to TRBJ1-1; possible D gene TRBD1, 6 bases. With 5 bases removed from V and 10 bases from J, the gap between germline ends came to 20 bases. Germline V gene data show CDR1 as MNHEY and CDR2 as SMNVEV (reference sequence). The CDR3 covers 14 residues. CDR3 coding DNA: TGTGCCAGCAGTCCGGGGGGGCCCGGGGGAGGAGCTTTCTTT. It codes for CASSPGGPGGGAFF.

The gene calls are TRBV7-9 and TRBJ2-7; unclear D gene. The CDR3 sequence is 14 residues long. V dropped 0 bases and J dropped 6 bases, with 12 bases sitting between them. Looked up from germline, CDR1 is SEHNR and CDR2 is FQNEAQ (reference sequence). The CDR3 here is CASSLAGRSGEQYF. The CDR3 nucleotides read TGTGCCAGCAGCTTAGCGGGCAGAAGTGGCGAGCAGTACTTC.

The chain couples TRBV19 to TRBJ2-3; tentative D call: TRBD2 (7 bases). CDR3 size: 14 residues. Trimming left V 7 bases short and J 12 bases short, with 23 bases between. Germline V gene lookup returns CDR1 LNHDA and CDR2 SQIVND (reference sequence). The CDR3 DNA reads TGTGCCAGTACCCCGGGGGGCGGCGGGAGAAGACAGTATTTT. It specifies CASTPGGGGRRQYF. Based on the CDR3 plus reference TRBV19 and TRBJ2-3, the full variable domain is DGGITQSPKYLFRKEGQNVTLSCEQNLNHDAMYWYRQDPGQGLRLIYYSQIVNDFQKGDIAEGYSVSREKKESFPLTVTSAQKNPTAFYLCASTPGGGGRRQYFGPGTRLTVL.

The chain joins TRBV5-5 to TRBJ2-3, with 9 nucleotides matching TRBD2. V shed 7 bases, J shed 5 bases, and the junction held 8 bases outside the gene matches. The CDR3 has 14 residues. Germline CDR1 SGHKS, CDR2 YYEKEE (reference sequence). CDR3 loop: CASCEAGGRDTQYF. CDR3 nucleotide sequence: TGTGCCAGCTGTGAGGCGGGGGGGCGAGATACGCAGTATTTT.